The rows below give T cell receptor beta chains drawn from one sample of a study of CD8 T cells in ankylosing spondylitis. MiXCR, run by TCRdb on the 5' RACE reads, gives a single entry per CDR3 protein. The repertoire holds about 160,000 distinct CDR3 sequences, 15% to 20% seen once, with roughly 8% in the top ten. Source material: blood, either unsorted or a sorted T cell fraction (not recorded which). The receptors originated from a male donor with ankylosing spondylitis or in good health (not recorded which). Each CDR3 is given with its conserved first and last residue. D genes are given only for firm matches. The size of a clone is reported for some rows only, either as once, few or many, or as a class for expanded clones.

CAISEGQAELFF | TGTGCCATCAGTGAGGGACAGGCGGAGCTTTTCTTT | 12 | TRBV10-3 | TRBD1 | many | TRBJ1-1
CASRLGLAGTDTQYF | TGTGCCAGCAGGCTGGGACTAGCGGGCACAGATACGCAGTATTTT | 15 | TRBV12-3/TRBV12-4 | TRBD2 | many | TRBJ2-3
CASSLTSGTAEQFF | TGTGCCAGCAGCTTAACTAGCGGGACCGCTGAGCAGTTCTTC | 14 | TRBV7-3 | TRBD2 | once | TRBJ2-1
CASSYGAWDNSPLHF | TGTGCCAGCAGTTACGGTGCCTGGGATAATTCACCCCTCCACTTT | 15 | TRBV6-5 | NA | NA | TRBJ1-6
CASSLGIGYGYTF | TGTGCCAGCAGCTTAGGGATTGGCTATGGCTACACCTTC | 13 | TRBV7-2 | NA | many | TRBJ1-2
CASSAPSGLGTGELFF | TGTGCCAGCAGCGCGCCCTCGGGACTAGGGACCGGGGAGCTGTTTTTT | 16 | TRBV7-9 | TRBD2 | NA | TRBJ2-2
CSVEDPLAGADTQYF | TGCAGCGTTGAAGATCCTCTAGCGGGAGCAGATACGCAGTATTTT | 15 | TRBV29-1 | TRBD2 | many | TRBJ2-3
CAASGLSATEAFF | TGTGCCGCCTCCGGGCTCTCTGCCACTGAAGCTTTCTTT | 13 | TRBV6-1 | NA | few | TRBJ1-1
CSARGGQGAFEAFF | TGCAGTGCTAGGGGGGGACAGGGAGCCTTTGAAGCTTTCTTT | 14 | TRBV20-1 | TRBD1 | few | TRBJ1-1
CSVDIGQETQYF | TGCAGCGTAGACATCGGGCAAGAGACCCAGTACTTC | 12 | TRBV29-1 | NA | few | TRBJ2-5
CASANGGEYEQYF | TGTGCCAGTGCCAACGGGGGAGAGTACGAGCAGTACTTC | 13 | TRBV19 | NA | many | TRBJ2-7
CASSYGLESSYEQYF | TGTGCCAGCAGTTATGGGCTAGAGAGCTCCTACGAGCAGTACTTC | 15 | TRBV6-5 | NA | few | TRBJ2-7
CASSPLGFRRELFF | TGTGCCAGCAGCCCTCTAGGATTTAGGCGGGAGCTGTTTTTT | 14 | TRBV3-1 | NA | few | TRBJ2-2
CASRTPTGKNEQFF | TGCGCCAGCAGGACCCCGACAGGGAAGAATGAGCAGTTCTTC | 14 | TRBV4-1 | TRBD1 | many | TRBJ2-1
CASSLLRHPYF | TGTGCCAGCAGTTTACTGAGACACCCGTACTTC | 11 | TRBV28 | NA | many | TRBJ2-7
CASRPTSYEQYF | TGTGCCAGCAGACCTACCTCCTACGAGCAGTACTTC | 12 | TRBV11-2 | NA | NA | TRBJ2-7
CASSLDRGLGTDTQYF | TGCGCCAGCAGCTTAGACAGGGGGCTGGGCACAGATACGCAGTATTTT | 16 | TRBV5-1 | TRBD1 | many | TRBJ2-3
CASRQEHNSPLHF | TGTGCCAGCAGACAGGAACATAATTCACCCCTCCACTTT | 13 | TRBV28 | NA | NA | TRBJ1-6
CASSLVTGSGYNEQFF | TGTGCCAGCAGCTTAGTCACCGGTAGCGGGTACAATGAGCAGTTCTTC | 16 | TRBV7-2 | TRBD2 | NA | TRBJ2-1
CASSVNGLGGETQYF | TGCGCCAGCAGTGTGAACGGACTAGGGGGAGAGACCCAGTACTTC | 15 | TRBV10-2 | NA | NA | TRBJ2-5
CASSSPLRVSHNEQFF | TGTGCCAGCAGTTCTCCGCTTAGAGTCTCTCACAATGAGCAGTTCTTC | 16 | TRBV27 | NA | many | TRBJ2-1
CSARAGTGIGETQYF | TGCAGTGCTAGAGCTGGGACAGGGATTGGAGAGACCCAGTACTTC | 15 | TRBV20-1 | TRBD1 | many | TRBJ2-5
CASRGPGELFF | TGTGCCAGCAGAGGACCCGGGGAGCTGTTTTTT | 11 | TRBV2 | NA | NA | TRBJ2-2
CASSGITGSYEQYF | TGCGCCAGCAGCGGAATCACCGGGAGCTACGAGCAGTACTTC | 14 | TRBV5-1 | NA | once | TRBJ2-7
CASSTSSGGSIEQYF | TGTGCCAGCAGTACTTCTAGCGGAGGTAGCATCGAGCAGTACTTC | 15 | TRBV6-2/TRBV6-3 | TRBD2 | NA | TRBJ2-7
CSVEEDGGTGDTQYF | TGCAGCGTTGAAGAGGACGGTGGGACTGGAGATACGCAGTATTTT | 15 | TRBV29-1 | NA | few | TRBJ2-3
CSAIVARHGELFF | TGCAGTGCTATTGTCGCCAGGCACGGGGAGCTGTTTTTT | 13 | TRBV20-1 | NA | NA | TRBJ2-2
CASSFAYLAASTDTQYF | TGTGCCAGCAGTTTCGCCTATCTAGCGGCTAGCACAGATACGCAGTATTTT | 17 | TRBV12-3/TRBV12-4 | TRBD2 | NA | TRBJ2-3
CASSLGTVNTGELFF | TGTGCCAGCAGCTTAGGCACAGTAAACACCGGGGAGCTGTTTTTT | 15 | TRBV7-9 | NA | few | TRBJ2-2
CSVETPGQGIYEQYF | TGCAGCGTCGAGACCCCGGGACAGGGGATTTACGAGCAGTACTTC | 15 | TRBV29-1 | TRBD1 | NA | TRBJ2-7
CSVWGLIQGAAAEAFF | TGCAGCGTTTGGGGTTTAATACAGGGGGCGGCTGCTGAAGCTTTCTTT | 16 | TRBV29-1 | TRBD1 | NA | TRBJ1-1
CASSLYGYTF | TGTGCCAGCAGCTTATATGGCTACACCTTC | 10 | TRBV7-9 | NA | few | TRBJ1-2
CASSYRDRVAGELFF | TGTGCCAGCAGTTACAGGGACAGGGTGGCCGGGGAGCTGTTTTTT | 15 | TRBV6-5 | TRBD1 | once | TRBJ2-2
CASSGGLDTQYF | TGTGCCAGCAGCGGGGGGTTAGATACGCAGTATTTT | 12 | TRBV5-6 | NA | NA | TRBJ2-3
CASDRRPLSYEQYF | TGTGCCAGCGATCGCCGGCCCCTCTCCTACGAGCAGTACTTC | 14 | TRBV28 | NA | many | TRBJ2-7
CASAPGGNEQFF | TGTGCTAGTGCCCCGGGGGGCAATGAGCAGTTCTTC | 12 | TRBV12-5 | TRBD2 | many | TRBJ2-1
CASSPPRGTNTEAFF | TGTGCCAGCAGCCCTCCCCGGGGGACGAACACTGAAGCTTTCTTT | 15 | TRBV9 | NA | many | TRBJ1-1
CATSDPPQNYGYTF | TGTGCCACCAGTGATCCTCCACAGAACTATGGCTACACCTTC | 14 | TRBV24-1 | NA | NA | TRBJ1-2
CSVDYPRTDTQYF | TGCAGCGTGGACTATCCGAGGACAGATACGCAGTATTTT | 13 | TRBV29-1 | NA | few | TRBJ2-3
CASSQAHRGYEQYF | TGTGCCAGCAGCCAAGCCCACAGGGGGTACGAGCAGTACTTC | 14 | TRBV6-5 | TRBD1 | NA | TRBJ2-7
CASSGDRGASGYTF | TGTGCCAGCAGTGGGGACAGGGGGGCTTCTGGCTACACCTTC | 14 | TRBV2 | TRBD1 | few | TRBJ1-2
CASRQGGNEQFF | TGTGCCAGCCGACAGGGTGGAAATGAGCAGTTCTTC | 12 | TRBV14 | TRBD1 | few | TRBJ2-1
CASSPSLLTVSGILYEQYF | TGTGCCAGCAGTCCAAGTCTTCTTACGGTTAGCGGGATTCTGTACGAGCAGTACTTC | 19 | TRBV28 | TRBD2 | NA | TRBJ2-7
CASSFDDARSREKLFF | TGTGCCAGCAGCTTTGATGATGCAAGGTCCAGAGAAAAACTGTTTTTT | 16 | TRBV7-2 | NA | few | TRBJ1-4
CASSFAVAWDTQYF | TGTGCCAGCAGTTTTGCCGTCGCGTGGGATACGCAGTATTTT | 14 | TRBV28 | NA | many | TRBJ2-3